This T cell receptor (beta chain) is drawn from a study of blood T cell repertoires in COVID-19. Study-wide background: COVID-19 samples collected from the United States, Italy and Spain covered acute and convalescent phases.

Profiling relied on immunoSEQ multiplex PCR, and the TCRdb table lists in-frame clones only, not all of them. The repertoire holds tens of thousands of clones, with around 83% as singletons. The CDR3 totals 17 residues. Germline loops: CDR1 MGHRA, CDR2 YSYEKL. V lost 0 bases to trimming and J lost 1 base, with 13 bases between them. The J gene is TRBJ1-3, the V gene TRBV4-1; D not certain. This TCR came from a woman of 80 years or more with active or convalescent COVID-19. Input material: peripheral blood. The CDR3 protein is CASSQDLGRSSGNTIYF. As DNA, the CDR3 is TGCGCCAGCAGCCAAGATCTCGGCAGGTCTTCTGGAAACACCATATATTTT.